A selection of T cell receptor beta chains follows, all from one sample in a study of cytomegalovirus exposure and HLA in healthy donors. Clones were read by immunoSEQ multiplex PCR, and TCRdb kept only the in-frame ones, dropping some. This sample has about 160,000 clones, with around 80% found just once. The material sequenced was PBMCs. All receptors come from a woman aged 18-30 years in good health and CMV-seronegative. CDR3s include the opening cysteine and the closing phenylalanine or tryptophan. D genes are given only for firm matches. The size of a clone is reported for some rows only, either as once, few or many, or as a class for expanded clones.

abundance,j_gene,len,d_gene,v_gene,CDR3nt,CDR3aa
NA,TRBJ2-2,17,TRBD1,TRBV11-3,TGTGCCAGCAGCTTAAACCTGGGACAGACGAACACCGGGGAGCTGTTTTTT,CASSLNLGQTNTGELFF
once,TRBJ1-5,15,TRBD1,TRBV2,TGTGCCAGCAGGGCGACAGGGTATAGCAATCAGCCCCAGCATTTT,CASRATGYSNQPQHF
NA,TRBJ2-3,16,TRBD2,TRBV13,TGTGCCAGCAGCTTAGATACTAGCGGGGCCACAGATACGCAGTATTTT,CASSLDTSGATDTQYF
NA,TRBJ2-5,17,NA,TRBV18,TGTGCCAGCTCATCTCAAATGGGCTGGACAAACCAAGAGACCCAGTACTTC,CASSSQMGWTNQETQYF
NA,TRBJ2-5,17,NA,TRBV5-1,TGCGCCAGCAGCTTGGAGGTCCATGGAGGATTCGAAGAGACCCAGTACTTC,CASSLEVHGGFEETQYF
NA,TRBJ1-1,15,TRBD1,TRBV19,TGTGCCAGTACCGTTACCGGGACAGCGAACACTGAAGCTTTCTTT,CASTVTGTANTEAFF
few,TRBJ2-7,16,NA,TRBV4-1,TGCGCCAGCAGCCAAGAGTGGCCAGGCAGCTCCTACGAGCAGTACTTC,CASSQEWPGSSYEQYF
NA,TRBJ2-5,12,NA,TRBV6-1,TGTGCCACCCAGGGATTCCAAGAGACCCAGTACTTC,CATQGFQETQYF
NA,TRBJ1-5,15,NA,TRBV19,TGTGCCAGTAGTATAAGGGGGGGCGACAATCAGCCCCAGCATTTT,CASSIRGGDNQPQHF
NA,TRBJ2-1,12,NA,TRBV5-6,TGTGCCAGCCTGGCATGGGGCGGTGAGCAGTTCTTC,CASLAWGGEQFF
NA,TRBJ1-6,18,NA,TRBV4-1,TGCGCCAGCAGCCCCGACGACGGGTCCAGCTCCTATAATTCACCCCTCCACTTT,CASSPDDGSSSYNSPLHF
NA,TRBJ2-2,16,TRBD2,TRBV2,TGTGCCAGCATACCAACTAGCGGGGCGAACACCGGGGAGCTGTTTTTT,CASIPTSGANTGELFF
NA,TRBJ2-3,16,TRBD1,TRBV19,TGTGCCAGTAGTCTCCCCGGACGGACAGGGGCAGATACGCAGTATTTT,CASSLPGRTGADTQYF
NA,TRBJ1-2,14,NA,TRBV19,TGTGCCAGTAGTATGTGGCGGGGAGGCTTTAGCTACACCTTC,CASSMWRGGFSYTF
NA,TRBJ2-2,16,NA,TRBV5-1,TGCGCCAGCAGCCAAACTCGACACGGAAGCACCGGGGAGCTGTTTTTT,CASSQTRHGSTGELFF
NA,TRBJ2-1,14,NA,TRBV21-1,TGTGCCAGCATCACCGGGACAGGATCCAATGAGCAGTTCTTC,CASITGTGSNEQFF
once,TRBJ1-1,17,NA,TRBV4-1,TGCGCCAGCAGCCAAGATCAACCAGGCAGGGGAAATTCTGAAGCTTTCTTT,CASSQDQPGRGNSEAFF
NA,TRBJ1-1,13,NA,TRBV2,TGTGCCAGCAATCAGGGGCCGGGCACTGAAGCTTTCTTT,CASNQGPGTEAFF
NA,TRBJ2-7,15,TRBD2,TRBV5-8,TGTGCCAGCAGCACGGGGCTAGCGGGACGGCGGGAGCAGTACTTC,CASSTGLAGRREQYF
NA,TRBJ2-3,16,TRBD2,TRBV6-1,TGTGCCAGCAGTGAAAAGCCTAGCGGGGGCACAGATACGCAGTATTTT,CASSEKPSGGTDTQYF
once,TRBJ2-1,17,NA,TRBV21-1,TGTGCCAGCAACCCCCCGGAAAACGGACCGACCGGAGGTGAGCAGTTCTTC,CASNPPENGPTGGEQFF
NA,TRBJ1-1,13,NA,TRBV10-1,TGCGCCAGCAGTGAGGGCCATAAGAAAGAAGCTTTCTTT,CASSEGHKKEAFF
once,TRBJ1-2,13,NA,TRBV5-8,TGTGCCAGCAGCTTTAGCCAGCGCTATGGCTACACCTTC,CASSFSQRYGYTF
NA,TRBJ1-1,14,NA,TRBV4-1,TGCGCCAGCAGCCGTGTTCTAATGAACACTGAAGCTTTCTTT,CASSRVLMNTEAFF
once,TRBJ2-3,16,TRBD2,TRBV7-9,TGTTCCAGCAGCTTTCCCCCCAGCGGGGGACGGGATACGCAGTATTTT,CSSSFPPSGGRDTQYF
NA,TRBJ2-5,13,NA,TRBV28,TGTGCCAGCAGTGGGGCCAACCAAGAGACCCAGTACTTC,CASSGANQETQYF
NA,TRBJ2-7,10,NA,TRBV6-8,TGTGCCAGCTGCCGGGAAGAGCAGTACTTC,CASCREEQYF
NA,TRBJ1-5,13,NA,TRBV6-1,TGTGCCAGCAGTGAAGGACGGGGTCAGCCCCAGCATTTT,CASSEGRGQPQHF
NA,TRBJ2-5,12,NA,TRBV6-5,TGTGCCAGCAGCAGGGGCCCCGCCGGCCAGTACTTC,CASSRGPAGQYF
NA,TRBJ2-3,14,NA,TRBV5-1,TGCGCCGGAGCGACTAGTGTCCGCTCAGATACGCAGTATTTT,CAGATSVRSDTQYF
few,TRBJ2-5,14,TRBD1,TRBV6-5,TGTGCCAGCAGCCGCACAGGGGGCCTTGAGACCCAGTACTTC,CASSRTGGLETQYF
NA,TRBJ2-7,14,NA,TRBV30,TGTGCCTGGAGTGGGGGGGGCTCCTCCTACGAGCAGTACTTC,CAWSGGGSSYEQYF
NA,TRBJ2-7,16,NA,TRBV30,TGTGCCTGGAGGGAAAGGGGTGCTGGACCCGTGGGCGAGCAGTACTTC,CAWRERGAGPVGEQYF
NA,TRBJ1-1,15,NA,TRBV19,TGTGCCAGTAGTATCCTATACGTTACGAACACTGAAGCTTTCTTT,CASSILYVTNTEAFF
NA,TRBJ2-1,13,TRBD1,TRBV29-1,TGCAGCGTCCCGACAGGGGACGGGTTGGTAAATTTCTTC,CSVPTGDGLVNFF
NA,TRBJ1-4,15,NA,TRBV4-1,TGCGCCAGCAGCCAAGTGGGGCCAACTAATGAAAAACTGTTTTTT,CASSQVGPTNEKLFF
NA,TRBJ2-2,16,TRBD1,TRBV5-1,TGCGCCAGCAGCTTGTTAGGACAGGGGGGCACCGGGGAGCTGTTTTTT,CASSLLGQGGTGELFF
NA,TRBJ2-2,15,TRBD2,TRBV5-1,TGCGCCAGCAGCTGGGGTAGCGGGGGCGCCGGGGAGCTGTTTTTT,CASSWGSGGAGELFF
NA,TRBJ1-1,14,NA,TRBV6-6,TGTGCCAGCAGTCTCATAGGGGTATCCACTGAAGCTTTCTTT,CASSLIGVSTEAFF
NA,TRBJ1-2,16,TRBD1,TRBV18,TGTGCCAGCTCGCCGGGGTCTAACGACAGGGTCCATGGCTACACCTTC,CASSPGSNDRVHGYTF
NA,TRBJ1-2,14,TRBD1,TRBV6-5,TGTGCCAGCAGTTATCCGACGGGACAGAATGGCTACACCTTC,CASSYPTGQNGYTF
few,TRBJ2-2,16,TRBD1,TRBV6-4,TGTGCCAGCGCTGCAACAGGGGAGCTGAACACCGGGGAGCTGTTTTTT,CASAATGELNTGELFF
NA,TRBJ2-7,13,TRBD1,TRBV7-9,TGTGCCAGCATAGGGACAGGGGGACACGAGCAGTACTTC,CASIGTGGHEQYF
few,TRBJ1-5,15,TRBD1,TRBV6-6,TGTGCCAGCAGTTACACCGATCGACAGGGACAGCCCCAGCATTTT,CASSYTDRQGQPQHF
NA,TRBJ1-1,13,TRBD1,TRBV10-3,TGTGCCATCAGTGAGAGTCAGGGGGCGCGAGCTTTCTTT,CAISESQGARAFF
few,TRBJ2-7,14,NA,TRBV13,TGTGCCAGCAGCAAATCAAACAGGGTTCACGAGCAGTACTTC,CASSKSNRVHEQYF
NA,TRBJ1-4,14,NA,TRBV5-6,TGTGCCAGCAGCTTGGCCGGGGTGTATGAAAAACTGTTTTTT,CASSLAGVYEKLFF
NA,TRBJ2-7,13,NA,TRBV30,TGTGCCTGGAGTGATGGGCTGCCCTACGAGCAGTACTTC,CAWSDGLPYEQYF